This entry lists 17 T cell receptor beta chains sequenced from one sample in a study of blood T cell repertoires in COVID-19. TCRdb's copy holds only in-frame clones and misses some; the assay was immunoSEQ multiplex PCR. The table records 35,000 to 50,000 clones, more than 70% of them present only once. Sequenced sample: peripheral blood. The receptor set was obtained from a woman in her seventies with acute or convalescent COVID-19.

This chain uses TRBV9 with TRBJ2-7; 7 bases are shared with TRBD1. Per the germline V gene, CDR1 is SGDLS and CDR2 is YYNGEE. The CDR3 has 13 amino acids. After removal of 6 bases from V and 5 bases from J, the junction contained 8 bases not matched to a gene. The CDR3 loop reads CASIKSRGNEQYF. The CDR3, as DNA: TGTGCCAGCATCAAATCCAGGGGGAACGAGCAGTACTTC.

The rearrangement joins TRBV28 to TRBJ1-4; unclear D gene. V lost 2 bases and J 2 bases, leaving 24 bases between the germline ends. The CDR3 runs to 20 residues. Germline CDR1 is MDHEN and CDR2 is SYDVKM. The DNA for the CDR3 is TGTGCCAGCAGTTTAGAGAGCTCTCGGGTCCCCAGGAGGACTAATGAAAAACTGTTTTTT. Encoded protein: CASSLESSRVPRRTNEKLFF.

V gene TRBV27 combines with J gene TRBJ2-6, with 9 nucleotides matching TRBD2. The V and J ends lost 2 bases and 3 bases, in that order; junction bases with no gene match: 5. There are 17 residues in the CDR3. The germline CDR1 and CDR2 sequences are MNHEY and SMNVEV (reference sequence). The CDR3 here is CASSLRGRADGANVLTF. CDR3 DNA sequence: TGTGCCAGCAGTTTACGCGGGAGGGCCGATGGGGCCAACGTCCTGACTTTC.

The genes are TRBV5-4 and TRBJ1-4; D gene uncertain. From germline, CDR1 is SGHNT and CDR2 YYREEE (reference sequence). The CDR3 consists of 14 residues. Trimming took 0 bases from V and 7 from J, leaving 10 bases between them. CDR3 bases: TGTGCCAGCAGCTTGGATTTGGGGAGTGAAAAACTGTTTTTT. Translated, it gives CASSLDLGSEKLFF.

The chain has TRBV6-5 and TRBJ1-5; 8 bases fit TRBD1. The CDR3 runs 13 residues. Germline CDR1 MNHEY, CDR2 SVGAGI. V was clipped by 8 bases and J by 7 bases; unmatched bases: 7. The CDR3 loop reads CASGDRPGQPQHF. In DNA form, the CDR3 reads TGTGCCAGCGGGGACAGGCCGGGGCAGCCCCAGCATTTT.

The chain carries TRBV15 and TRBJ2-5; D is uncertain. The V and J ends lost 1 base and 5 bases respectively, with 8 bases between them. The CDR3 length is 13 residues. The germline V gene encodes CDR1 LNHNV and CDR2 YYDKDF (reference sequence). The CDR3 DNA reads as TGTGCCACCAGCAGAGGAGACTCGGAGACCCAGTACTTC. Translated, it gives CATSRGDSETQYF.

The chain has TRBV7-9 and TRBJ2-2, with TRBD2 identical over 7 bases. V lost 4 bases and J lost 6; bases outside the gene matches: 11. The germline V gene has CDR1 SEHNR and CDR2 FQNEAQ (reference sequence). The CDR3 is 16 amino acids. DNA of the CDR3: TGTGCCAGCAGCTCTACTTTTCAGCGGGAAGCCGGGGAGCTGTTTTTT. This translates into CASSSTFQREAGELFF. Using reference TRBV7-9 and TRBJ2-2 for the parts outside the CDR3, the full variable domain is DTGVSQNPRHKITKRGQNVTFRCDPISEHNRLYWYRQTLGQGPEFLTYFQNEAQLEKSRLLSDRFSAERPKGSFSTLEIQRTEQGDSAMYLCASSSTFQREAGELFFGEGSRLTVL.

The chain links TRBV29-1 to TRBJ2-7; the D gene is possibly TRBD1 (5 bases). The CDR3 sequence is 13 residues long. Germline V gene data show CDR1 as SQVTM and CDR2 as ANQGSEA. Trimming left V 3 bases short and J 2 bases short, with 11 bases between. The CDR3 sequence: CSVDKGNTYEQYF. The CDR3 nucleotides are TGCAGCGTTGATAAGGGGAATACCTACGAGCAGTACTTC.

V is TRBV28 and J is TRBJ2-6; 7 bases align to TRBD1. This CDR3 has 15 amino acids. Germline CDR1 MDHEN, CDR2 SYDVKM. Unmatched junction bases numbered 3, after V lost 6 bases and J lost 1 base. CDR3 region: CASRRRGSGANVLTF. Here the CDR3 DNA reads TGTGCCAGCAGGCGCAGGGGGTCTGGGGCCAACGTCCTGACTTTC.

The chain uses TRBV10-1 and TRBJ2-7; 12 bases are a match to TRBD2. Looked up from germline, CDR1 is WNHNN and CDR2 is SYGVQD (reference sequence). The CDR3 sequence is 13 residues long. V lost 5 bases and J lost 12; bases outside the gene matches: 8. CDR3 coding DNA: TGCGCCAGCAGTACCGGACTAGCGGGACTCCGGTACTTC. Amino acids: CASSTGLAGLRYF.

Concerning this clone: Mismatch with germline at one junction end may stem from a read error. The rearrangement uses TRBV2 and TRBJ2-7; 9 bases line up with TRBD1. Germline V gives CDR1 SNHLY, CDR2 FYNNEI. The CDR3 covers 12 residues. The CDR3 bases are TGTGCCAGCAGTGCCCTAGGACAGGGGAATAACTTC. Translated: CASSALGQGNNF.

This clone appeared a single time. This chain links TRBV7-9 with TRBJ1-2; D ambiguous. The ends were cut back, 5 bases at V and 6 bases at J, with 16 bases in the middle. The germline CDR1 and CDR2 sequences are SEHNR and FQNEAQ (reference sequence). The length of the CDR3 is 14 residues. The CDR3 sequence is CASSPEGLGDGYTF. The CDR3 coding sequence is TGTGCCAGCAGCCCAGAAGGACTAGGCGATGGCTACACCTTC.

V usage is TRBV30 and J usage is TRBJ2-6, with 8 bases lining up with TRBD1. Trimming took 1 base from V and 0 from J; bases not matched to a gene: 5. CDR3 length: 17 amino acids. Looked up from germline, CDR1 is GTSNPN and CDR2 is SVGIG (reference sequence). The CDR3 reads CAWSGGTGISGANVLTF. CDR3 coding DNA: TGTGCCTGGAGTGGAGGGACAGGCATCTCTGGGGCCAACGTCCTGACTTTC.

This sequence joins TRBV5-1 and TRBJ1-1; D is uncertain. Trimming took off 4 bases at V and 0 bases at J, with 10 bases between the two ends. The germline V gene encodes CDR1 SGHRS and CDR2 YFSETQ. This CDR3 is 14 amino acids long. The CDR3 sequence: CASSLGLLNTEAFF. In nucleotides, the CDR3 is TGCGCCAGCAGCCTTGGACTGCTGAACACTGAAGCTTTCTTT.

V gene TRBV7-9 combines with J gene TRBJ2-7; a possible D gene is TRBD2 (7 bases). CDR1 is SEHNR, CDR2 FQNEAQ, per germline (reference sequence). V lost 11 bases, J lost 4 bases, and 18 bases lay in between. The length of the CDR3 is 13 residues. The CDR3 loop is CASSRGAGYEQYF. Here the CDR3 DNA reads TGTGCCTCCTCCCGGGGGGCGGGATACGAGCAGTACTTC.

This clone has only one observation. The rearrangement joins TRBV19 to TRBJ2-1; tentatively, D is TRBD2 (5 bases). Between the trimmed V and J ends, which lost 6 bases and 1 base, there was a span of 10 bases. CDR1 is LNHDA, CDR2 SQIVND, per germline (reference sequence). This CDR3 has 14 residues. CDR3 DNA sequence: TGTGCCAGTAGAAAACCGGGATCCTACAATGAGCAGTTCTTC. The encoded protein is CASRKPGSYNEQFF.

The chain couples TRBV7-2 to TRBJ1-4, with D perhaps TRBD1 (5 bases). V lost 1 base to trimming and J lost 4 bases, with 10 bases between them. CDR1 and CDR2 (germline): SGHTA, FQGNSA. The CDR3 contains 15 residues. CDR3 residues: CASSLGQGGNEKLFF. CDR3 nucleotide sequence: TGTGCCAGCAGCTTAGGTCAGGGTGGTAATGAAAAACTGTTTTTT. Together with reference TRBV7-2 and TRBJ1-4, the CDR3 gives the full variable domain: GAGVSQSPSNKVTEKGKDVELRCDPISGHTALYWYRQSLGQGLEFLIYFQGNSAPDKSGLPSDRFSAERTGGSVSTLTIQRTQQEDSAVYLCASSLGQGGNEKLFFGSGTQLSVL.